Sequencing of this T cell receptor (beta chain) was carried out in a study of cytomegalovirus exposure and HLA in healthy donors. Study results and caveats: TCR beta sequences reportedly predicted most subjects' HLA-A and HLA-B alleles accurately. Previous analysis showed most TCR beta V segments were productive about 87% or about 30% of the time. A later analysis showed TCR association rates differing by HLA locus, peaking at DRB1 and lowest at HLA-C. A later analysis by the authors found several of the most significant clusters apparently linked to common viral pathogens.

This CDR3 has 16 amino acids. J gave up 2 bases and V 4 bases, and 8 bases lay outside the gene matches. Germline lookup yields CDR1 MNHEY and CDR2 SMNVEV (reference sequence). PCR was performed using 60 Vbeta and 13 Jbeta primers. Here immunoSEQ multiplex PCR was the method, and the copy in TCRdb shows in-frame clones only, minus some. Of approximately 150,000 clones in the sample, 77% were seen once. This clone is a singleton in its sample. The target antigen is unknown. The sequencing input was PBMCs. The origin of this receptor is a woman aged 55-69 years in good health and CMV-seronegative. The chain is built from TRBV27 and TRBJ2-7; the match to TRBD2 covers 10 bases. This chain's CDR3 is CASSSLGLAETYEQYF. The CDR3 DNA is TGTGCCAGCAGTTCCCTAGGACTAGCGGAAACCTACGAGCAGTACTTC.